Below, 23 T cell receptor beta chains from the same sample are listed, as sequenced in a study of shared clonotypes between healthy human individuals. Here immunoSEQ multiplex PCR was the method, and the copy in TCRdb shows in-frame clones only, minus some. The data hold fewer than 1.4 million clones, with around 82% observed a single time. The sample taken for sequencing was memory CD4+ T cells from PBMCs. The subset here: CD45RA-negative fraction. The receptors were gathered from a man aged 18 to 29 in good health. Some clones in this sample may be carry-over from other donors' samples.

This chain connects TRBV6-1 to TRBJ1-5, with 11 bases aligning to TRBD1. The germline CDR1 and CDR2 sequences are MNHNS and SASEGT. The CDR3 length is 17 residues. J gave up 7 bases and V 1 base, and 9 bases lay outside the gene matches. CDR3 residues: CASSEGTGGPGIQPQHF. The CDR3 coding sequence is TGTGCCAGCAGTGAAGGGACAGGGGGCCCCGGCATCCAGCCCCAGCATTTT.

This chain joins TRBV5-6 and TRBJ2-6; a weak D match, TRBD2 (5 bases). V dropped 4 bases and J dropped 1 base, with 12 bases sitting between them. The CDR3 has 16 amino acids. Germline V lookup: CDR1 SGHDT, CDR2 YYEEEE. DNA for the CDR3: TGTGCCAGCAGCGCGCGGGTAGTGTCTGGGGCCAACGTCCTGACTTTC. This codes for CASSARVVSGANVLTF.

V is TRBV30 and J is TRBJ1-5; TRBD1 might be the D (5 bases). Trimming took 0 bases from V and 7 from J, leaving 16 bases between them. In germline, CDR1 is GTSNPN, CDR2 SVGIG (reference sequence). The CDR3 has 15 amino acids. The CDR3 DNA is TGTGCCTGGAGTGTTAAACTCCTAAGGGGCCAGCCCCAGCATTTT. This encodes CAWSVKLLRGQPQHF.

The gene calls are TRBV5-1 and TRBJ2-7; D is unresolved. V gave up 3 bases and J gave up 0 bases, with 7 bases separating them. Germline V gene sequence: CDR1 SGHRS, CDR2 YFSETQ. The CDR3 covers 13 residues. The DNA of the CDR3 is TGCGCCAGCAGCTCCGGTTTCTCCTACGAGCAGTACTTC. This encodes CASSSGFSYEQYF.

V gene TRBV28 combines with J gene TRBJ2-3, with D possibly TRBD2 on 5 matching bases. The CDR3 runs to 12 residues. Germline assignment: CDR1 MDHEN and CDR2 SYDVKM. With 6 bases removed from V and 2 bases from J, the gap between germline ends came to 6 bases. Here the CDR3 reads CASREATDTQYF. The CDR3 coding sequence is TGTGCCAGCAGGGAGGCCACAGATACGCAGTATTTT.

This clone has just one count. The chain employs TRBV10-3 and TRBJ1-3; no reliable D call. V dropped 3 bases and J dropped 1 base, with 7 bases sitting between them. From germline, CDR1 is ENHRY and CDR2 SYGVKD. The CDR3 contains 14 residues. CDR3 sequence reads: CAISERASGNTIYF. CDR3 nucleotide sequence: TGTGCCATCAGTGAAAGGGCGTCTGGAAACACCATATATTTT.

The chain links TRBV27 to TRBJ2-3; D is undetermined. Germline values: CDR1 MNHEY, CDR2 SMNVEV (reference sequence). V lost 5 bases and J 4 bases, leaving 10 bases between the germline ends. The CDR3 spans 13 residues. CDR3 nucleotides: TGTGCCAGCAGTCCCCGGTGGGCAGATACGCAGTATTTT. Protein product: CASSPRWADTQYF.

This sequence joins TRBV7-2 and TRBJ2-5; unclear D gene. There are 13 residues in the CDR3. Looked up from germline, CDR1 is SGHTA and CDR2 is FQGNSA. Trimming took off 5 bases at V and 1 base at J, with 8 bases between the two ends. This CDR3 reads CASSGDGQETQYF. The CDR3 DNA follows: TGTGCCAGCAGCGGAGACGGCCAAGAGACCCAGTACTTC.

The chain links TRBV11-2 to TRBJ1-2; D not certain. Trimming removed 4 bases from V and 4 bases from J, with 22 bases in between. The germline CDR1 and CDR2 sequences are SGHAT and FQNNGV. This CDR3 contains 17 residues. CDR3 nucleotides: TGTGCCAGCAGCTCCATCCGAGGAAGGAATAAAGGCTATGGCTACACCTTC. This sequence encodes CASSSIRGRNKGYGYTF.

In DNA, the CDR3 is TGTGCCAGTAGTCTCACGCATGGGAGAATAGCTTTCTTT. Residues: CASSLTHGRIAFF. The chain combines TRBV19 with TRBJ1-1, with D hard to call. V was cut by 5 bases and J by 10 bases, with 17 bases left in between. From germline, CDR1 is LNHDA and CDR2 SQIVND (reference sequence). The CDR3 extends over 13 amino acids.

For this clone: At one boundary the junction diverges from the germline segment, which might be a read error. CDR3 bases: TGTGCCGGCAGTGAGCAGGGGGCGCGCTACGAGCAGTACTTC. This codes for CAGSEQGARYEQYF. The V and J genes are TRBV6-5 and TRBJ2-5; 8 bases map to TRBD1. The J call is uncertain, as TRBJ2-7 better fits the DNA end. CDR1 is MNHEY, CDR2 SVGAGI, per germline. The CDR3 runs to 14 residues.

In this sample, this clone turned up many times. The chain carries TRBV14 and TRBJ1-5; TRBD1 might be the D (5 bases). The CDR3 consists of 17 residues. CDR1 and CDR2 from the germline V gene are SGHDN and FVKESK. Deletions cut 6 bases from V and 1 base from J, with 19 bases between. CDR3 region: CASSEPTGDSSNQPQHF. CDR3 coding DNA: TGTGCCAGCAGTGAGCCGACGGGGGATTCGAGCAATCAGCCCCAGCATTTT.

V gene TRBV9 combines with J gene TRBJ1-2; D is uncertain. V lost 3 bases, J lost 7 bases, and 16 bases lay in between. CDR1 is SGDLS and CDR2 is YYNGEE in the germline V gene. This CDR3 contains 14 residues. The CDR3 is CASSAGEGIGGYTF. The CDR3 region has the DNA TGTGCCAGCAGCGCCGGGGAAGGGATCGGTGGCTACACCTTC. Full variable domain (rest looked up from reference TRBV9 and TRBJ1-2): DSGVTQTPKHLITATGQRVTLRCSPRSGDLSVYWYQQSLDQGLQFLIQYYNGEERAKGNILERFSAQQFPDLHSELNLSSLELGDSALYFCASSAGEGIGGYTFGSGTRLTVV.

The table lists this clone with a count of one. V is TRBV11-1 and J is TRBJ2-3, with D maybe TRBD2 (6 bases). The V gene's germline CDR1 is SGHAT and CDR2 FQDESV (reference sequence). The CDR3 contains 13 residues. V gave up 1 base and J gave up 8 bases, with 10 bases separating them. The CDR3 DNA reads as TGTGCCAGCAGCTTAGAGGGGAGGAGTACGCAGTATTTT. It encodes CASSLEGRSTQYF.

The J gene is TRBJ2-1, the V gene TRBV9, with 8 bases lining up with TRBD1. V lost 0 bases, J lost 8 bases, and 1 base stayed unmatched. The CDR3 runs to 13 residues. The germline CDR1 and CDR2 sequences are SGDLS and YYNGEE. CDR3 region: CASSVGQGYEQFF. The CDR3 DNA follows: TGTGCCAGCAGCGTAGGACAGGGGTATGAGCAGTTCTTC.

This clone was observed a few times. Other nucleotide sequences from this sample produce the same CDR3. CDR3 loop: CASSLSGTDTQYF. The DNA for the CDR3 is TGTGCCAGCAGCTTAAGCGGCACAGATACGCAGTATTTT. This rearrangement joins TRBV7-3 to TRBJ2-3, with unresolved D. The CDR3 sequence is 13 residues long. V was cut by 1 base and J by 1 base, with 3 bases left in between. The germline V gene encodes CDR1 SGHTA and CDR2 FQGTGA. The variable domain in full, completed from reference TRBV7-3 and TRBJ2-3, reads GAGVSQTPSNKVTEKGKYVELRCDPISGHTALYWYRQSLGQGPEFLIYFQGTGAADDSGLPNDRFFAVRPEGSVSTLKIQRTERGDSAVYLCASSLSGTDTQYFGPGTRLTVL.

This chain connects TRBV4-2 to TRBJ2-1; TRBD2 agrees at 10 bases. In germline, CDR1 is LGHNA, CDR2 YNFKEQ. This CDR3 is built from 17 residues. The junction had 8 bases not matched to a gene; V was cut back by 1 base and J by 5 bases. The CDR3 DNA sequence: TGTGCCAGCAGCCAAGTTTCTAGCGGGAGAGGAGACAATGAGCAGTTCTTC. Amino acid sequence: CASSQVSSGRGDNEQFF.

This clone occurred once. The V call is TRBV5-1, the J call TRBJ1-3; TRBD1 might be the D (6 bases). V was shortened by 0 bases and J by 0 bases, with 10 bases between the two germline ends. CDR3 length equals 16 residues. The V gene's germline CDR1 is SGHRS and CDR2 YFSETQ. CDR3 region: CASSLAGTHSGNTIYF. DNA for the CDR3: TGCGCCAGCAGCTTGGCCGGGACACACTCTGGAAACACCATATATTTT.

V is TRBV5-1 and J is TRBJ1-1, with D maybe TRBD1 (5 bases). The CDR3 loop spans 16 amino acids. The V end lost 2 bases, the J end lost 1 base, and 15 bases lay between the germline ends. CDR1 is SGHRS, CDR2 YFSETQ, per germline. CDR3 coding DNA: TGCGCCAGCAGCTTCGGGCAGGGTAAGTCGAACACTGAAGCTTTCTTT. This gives the protein CASSFGQGKSNTEAFF.

V usage is TRBV5-5 and J usage is TRBJ1-5; D unresolved. The length of the CDR3 is 15 residues. Germline CDR1 SGHKS, CDR2 YYEKEE (reference sequence). Trimming took 4 bases from V and 1 from J, leaving 12 bases between them. The CDR3 is CASSPMAFSNQPQHF. In nucleotides, the CDR3 is TGTGCCAGCAGCCCAATGGCCTTCAGCAATCAGCCCCAGCATTTT.

Remarks on this clone: This may come from a read error, since a much larger clone is one base off. The V gene is TRBV7-3, the J gene TRBJ2-7; 9 bases map to TRBD1. Germline CDR1 SGHTA, CDR2 FQGTGA. This CDR3 contains 15 residues. V gave up 5 bases and J gave up 0 bases; unmatched junction bases: 5. CDR3 protein: CASSPGTGSSYEQYF. The CDR3 DNA reads as TGTGCCAGCAGCCCCGGGACAGGGAGCTCCTACGAGCAGTACTTC.

For this clone: Compared with germline, one end of the junction differs, possibly owing to a read error. The V call is TRBV5-5, the J call TRBJ2-4; TRBD1 agrees at 8 bases. The CDR3 has 14 amino acids. Per germline, CDR1 SGHKS and CDR2 YYEKEE (reference sequence). Here the CDR3 DNA reads TGTGCCAGCAGCTTGGGGCCAGGACAGGGAAATTGGCACTTC. Translation: CASSLGPGQGNWHF.

The J gene is TRBJ2-7, the V gene TRBV7-8; 11 bases fit TRBD2. Trimming cost V 5 bases and J 4 bases; bases outside gene matches: 16. The CDR3 sequence is 18 residues long. Germline values: CDR1 SGHVS, CDR2 FQNEAQ. The DNA of the CDR3 is TGTGCCAGCAGCCCCCTCACCCTTGGGTTAGCGGGAGGGTACGAGCAGTACTTC. Encoded protein: CASSPLTLGLAGGYEQYF.